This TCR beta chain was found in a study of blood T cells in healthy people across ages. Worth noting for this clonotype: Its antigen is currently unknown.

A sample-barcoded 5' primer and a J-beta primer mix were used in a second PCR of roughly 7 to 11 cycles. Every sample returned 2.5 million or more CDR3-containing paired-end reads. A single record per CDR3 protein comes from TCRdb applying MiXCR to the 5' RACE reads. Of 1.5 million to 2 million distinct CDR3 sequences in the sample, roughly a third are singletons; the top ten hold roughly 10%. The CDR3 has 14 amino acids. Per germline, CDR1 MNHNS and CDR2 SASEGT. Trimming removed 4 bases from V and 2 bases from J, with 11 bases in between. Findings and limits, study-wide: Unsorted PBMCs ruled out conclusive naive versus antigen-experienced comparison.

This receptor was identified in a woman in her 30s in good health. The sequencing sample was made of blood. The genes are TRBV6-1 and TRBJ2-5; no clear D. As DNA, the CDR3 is TGTGCCAGCAGTGTCAGGCAACGGCAAGAGACCCAGTACTTC. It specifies CASSVRQRQETQYF.